A single T cell receptor (beta chain) is shown here with its context. Antigen specificity is unknown. The CDR3 runs 14 residues. The V gene lost 0 bases and the J gene lost 0 bases, with 4 bases spanning the gap. Germline lookup yields CDR1 ENHRY and CDR2 SYGVKD. This sample's treatment: roughly ten-day PBMC culture with coronavirus spike peptide pools or control peptides (ViraFEST assay). The record originates from a study of vaccination and CD4 T cells after COVID-19. The wider study: Median time from second vaccine dose to sampling was 72 days (14 to 241). Researchers treated cells with overlapping spike peptides taken from SARS-CoV-2, HCoV-NL63, HCoV-OC43 and HCoV-229E.

Sequencing of DNA taken from cultured CD4+ T cells relied on the Oncomine TCR Beta short-read assay. TCRdb passed the PCR reads through MiXCR, listing each CDR3 protein once. The table lists 4,000 to 4,500 distinct CDR3 sequences, around 21% of them singletons, with approximately 25% in the top ten. Sequenced input: CD4+ T cells from blood, cultured in vitro. This clonotype was obtained from a human donor who had recovered from COVID-19. This sequence joins TRBV10-3 and TRBJ2-3; D is undetermined. CDR3 bases: TGTGCCATCAGTGAGTCAAGGAGCACAGATACGCAGTATTTT. The encoded protein is CAISESRSTDTQYF.